This T cell receptor (beta chain) came from a study of blood T cell repertoires in COVID-19. The CDR3 is made up of 14 amino acids. Trimming cost V 6 bases and J 4 bases; bases outside gene matches: 9. Germline V gene sequence: CDR1 LNHDA, CDR2 SQIVND (reference sequence). This clone has only a few counts. Assay used: immunoSEQ multiplex PCR; TCRdb lists only in-frame clones, some missing. The profile shows roughly 290,000 clones, around 91% of them singletons. The clonotype originates from a woman aged 55-75 years with acute or convalescent COVID-19. The sequencing sample was made of peripheral blood. This sequence joins TRBV19 and TRBJ2-7; 7 bases match TRBD1. The CDR3 loop is CASSLGQDWYEQYF. The DNA for the CDR3 is TGTGCCAGTAGCCTTGGACAGGACTGGTACGAGCAGTACTTC.